The 30 T cell receptor beta chains below come from one sample, sequenced in a study of blood T cell repertoires in COVID-19. The data were produced by immunoSEQ multiplex PCR, yet TCRdb's version contains in-frame clones alone and is incomplete. The repertoire holds roughly 380,000 clones, with 85% as singletons. Material: peripheral blood. The source is a woman aged 18-29 years with acute or convalescent COVID-19.

This clone was recorded a few times. The rearrangement links TRBV5-5 to TRBJ1-2, with a possible D match to TRBD1 (5 bases). CDR1 SGHKS and CDR2 YYEKEE come from the germline V gene (reference sequence). V was clipped by 0 bases and J by 5 bases, with 14 bases between them. This CDR3 spans 15 amino acids. CDR3 amino acids: CASSLEGAPLYGYTF. The DNA for the CDR3 is TGTGCCAGCAGCTTGGAAGGGGCCCCGCTTTATGGCTACACCTTC.

The V call is TRBV9, the J call TRBJ2-1, with 10 bases fitting TRBD2. V dropped 3 bases and J dropped 7; count of bases not matched to a gene: 10. Germline-derived CDR1 and CDR2 are SGDLS and YYNGEE. This CDR3 contains 16 residues. This CDR3 is CASSGTSGGASNEQFF. The CDR3, as DNA: TGTGCCAGCAGCGGCACAAGCGGGGGGGCATCAAATGAGCAGTTCTTC. The complete variable domain, with remaining parts taken from reference TRBV9 and TRBJ2-1, reads DSGVTQTPKHLITATGQRVTLRCSPRSGDLSVYWYQQSLDQGLQFLIQYYNGEERAKGNILERFSAQQFPDLHSELNLSSLELGDSALYFCASSGTSGGASNEQFFGPGTRLTVL.

This clone has only one observation. The chain couples TRBV21-1 to TRBJ2-7; whether TRBD2, the table's D call, matches the DNA was not checked. TRBV21-1 is recorded as a pseudogene. The CDR3 runs to 15 residues. The CDR3: CAITLGGAGLYEQYF. CDR3 DNA sequence: TGTGCCATAACTTTGGGGGGAGCGGGACTATACGAGCAGTACTTC.

V and J are TRBV5-1 and TRBJ1-6, with no clear D. V gave up 2 bases and J gave up 0 bases, with 12 bases separating them. CDR1 is SGHRS and CDR2 is YFSETQ in the germline V gene. This CDR3 region has 17 residues. DNA for the CDR3: TGCGCCAGCAGCTTCGGGGTGGTAAGCTCCTATAATTCACCCCTCCACTTT. As protein: CASSFGVVSSYNSPLHF.

The J gene is TRBJ2-2, the V gene TRBV24-1; no clear D gene. This CDR3 is built from 13 residues. CDR1 is KGHDR, CDR2 SFDVKD, per germline. V was clipped by 5 bases and J by 3 bases, with 6 bases between them. The DNA of the CDR3 is TGTGCCACCAGTGTAACTCACACCGGGGAGCTGTTTTTT. This encodes CATSVTHTGELFF.

The chain employs TRBV27 and TRBJ1-1; 7 bases are a match to TRBD1. Per germline, CDR1 MNHEY and CDR2 SMNVEV (reference sequence). Trimming took 6 bases from V and 7 from J; bases not matched to a gene: 11. The CDR3 is made up of 14 amino acids. CDR3 sequence (DNA): TGTGCCAGCAGACCAGGCGGACAGGTGCTTGAAGCTTTCTTT. This encodes CASRPGGQVLEAFF.

The J gene is TRBJ2-5, the V gene TRBV7-9; D perhaps matches TRBD1 (6 bases). Germline V gene sequence: CDR1 SEHNR, CDR2 FQNEAQ (reference sequence). This CDR3 region has 15 residues. The V end was cut by 1 base, the J end by 0 bases, with 9 bases between. The CDR3 protein is CASSLDRENQETQYF. For the CDR3, the DNA is TGTGCCAGCAGCTTAGACAGGGAGAACCAAGAGACCCAGTACTTC.

This clone was observed once. CDR3 DNA: TGTGCCAGCAGCGTAGGCGGAGGGGACACAGATACGCAGTATTTT. Amino acids: CASSVGGGDTDTQYF. This chain links TRBV9 with TRBJ2-3; D possibly corresponds to TRBD2 (6 bases). Trimming pared 0 bases from V and 2 bases from J, leaving 10 bases between. CDR3 length: 15 amino acids. Per the germline V gene, CDR1 is SGDLS and CDR2 is YYNGEE.

This sequence joins TRBV5-1 and TRBJ1-1; D may be TRBD1 (6 bases). Germline V gives CDR1 SGHRS, CDR2 YFSETQ. CDR3 length: 13 amino acids. V was trimmed by 4 bases and J by 4 bases, leaving 11 bases between them. The CDR3 is CASSRSGVTEAFF. CDR3 in DNA: TGCGCCAGCAGCCGGTCAGGGGTCACTGAAGCTTTCTTT.

The chain combines TRBV28 with TRBJ1-2, with a possible D match to TRBD1 (5 bases). The CDR3 length is 11 residues. Germline V lookup: CDR1 MDHEN, CDR2 SYDVKM. Trimming stripped 6 bases from V and 4 bases from J, with 6 bases between. CDR3 region: CASRGGYGYTF. In nucleotides, the CDR3 is TGTGCCAGCAGGGGGGGCTATGGCTACACCTTC.

The rearrangement joins TRBV11-2 to TRBJ1-5; 9 bases line up with TRBD1. The CDR3 contains 15 residues. Germline CDR1 reads SGHAT; CDR2 reads FQNNGV. Germline trimming cut 9 bases from V and 7 bases from J; bases unmatched to any gene: 13. CDR3 amino acids: CASSNQGQGNQPQHF. The CDR3 DNA sequence: TGTGCCAGTTCTAATCAAGGACAGGGGAACCAGCCCCAGCATTTT. Full variable domain (outside the CDR3, taken from reference TRBV11-2 and TRBJ1-5): EAGVAQSPRYKIIEKRQSVAFWCNPISGHATLYWYQQILGQGPKLLIQFQNNGVVDDSQLPKDRFSAERLKGVDSTLKIQPAKLEDSAVYLCASSNQGQGNQPQHFGDGTRLSIL.

V and J are TRBV4-1 and TRBJ1-5; 7 positions agree with TRBD1. With V trimmed by 1 base and J by 10 bases, 4 bases remained unmatched. Germline assignment: CDR1 MGHRA and CDR2 YSYEKL. The CDR3 is 13 residues long. This chain's CDR3 is CASSQGQGFPQHF. The CDR3 DNA follows: TGCGCCAGCAGCCAAGGACAGGGATTTCCCCAGCATTTT.

This clone was observed a handful of times. The rearrangement uses TRBV24-1 and TRBJ1-4, with a weak D call TRBD1 (5 bases). V shed 4 bases and J shed 8 bases, with 13 bases lying between them. Germline loops: CDR1 KGHDR, CDR2 SFDVKD. CDR3 length: 14 amino acids. The chain's CDR3 is CATSERTGEEKLFF. The CDR3 DNA sequence: TGTGCCACCAGTGAAAGGACGGGGGAGGAAAAACTGTTTTTT.

The chain uses TRBV12-3 or TRBV12-4 and TRBJ2-7; unclear D gene. This CDR3 contains 12 residues. V lost 6 bases, J lost 6 bases, and 12 bases lay in between. The CDR3 here is CASSPTPGEQYF. The CDR3 region has the DNA TGTGCCAGCAGCCCCACCCCGGGCGAGCAGTACTTC.

The chain couples TRBV7-2 to TRBJ2-7, with TRBD2 matching over 7 bases. Germline V gene sequence: CDR1 SGHTA, CDR2 FQGNSA. This CDR3 spans 15 amino acids. The junction had 12 bases not matched to a gene; V was cut back by 6 bases and J by 4 bases. CDR3 protein: CASRDPGLGGYEQYF. Written as DNA, the CDR3 is TGTGCCAGCAGGGACCCCGGACTAGGAGGTTACGAGCAGTACTTC.

The V call is TRBV27, the J call TRBJ1-1, with 12 bases matching TRBD1. Germline V gene lookup returns CDR1 MNHEY and CDR2 SMNVEV (reference sequence). This CDR3 comprises 16 residues. The V and J ends lost 6 bases and 4 bases, in that order; junction bases with no gene match: 9. Written as DNA, the CDR3 is TGTGCCAGCAGGACACCGGGACAGGGGGCACTCACTGAAGCTTTCTTT. Translated, it gives CASRTPGQGALTEAFF.

The J gene is TRBJ2-1, the V gene TRBV14; no firm D call. The CDR3 runs to 15 residues. Trimming took 4 bases from V and 0 from J, leaving 10 bases between them. Germline values: CDR1 SGHDN, CDR2 FVKESK. CDR3: CASSRPESSYNEQFF. The CDR3 DNA is TGTGCCAGCAGCCGCCCGGAGAGCTCCTACAATGAGCAGTTCTTC.

V and J are TRBV6-1 and TRBJ2-7, with D maybe TRBD2 (5 bases). Germline V gene sequence: CDR1 MNHNS, CDR2 SASEGT. With 0 bases removed from V and 2 bases from J, the gap between germline ends came to 8 bases. The CDR3 contains 14 residues. The CDR3 here is CASSEAAGPYEQYF. In DNA form, the CDR3 reads TGTGCCAGCAGTGAAGCGGCGGGTCCCTACGAGCAGTACTTC.

This sequence joins TRBV11-2 and TRBJ2-7; D might be TRBD1 (6 bases). V shed 2 bases and J shed 3 bases, with 8 bases lying between them. CDR1 is SGHAT and CDR2 is FQNNGV in the germline V gene. The CDR3 is 13 residues long. As DNA, the CDR3 is TGTGCCAGCAGCTTACAAGGGGGCTACGAGCAGTACTTC. Amino acids: CASSLQGGYEQYF.

This chain connects TRBV15 to TRBJ1-3; TRBD1 might be the D (6 bases). The V gene's germline CDR1 is LNHNV and CDR2 YYDKDF (reference sequence). The CDR3 runs 17 residues. Trimming removed 2 bases from V and 3 bases from J, with 17 bases in between. The CDR3 loop is CATSRPKGGLGGNTIYF. For the CDR3, the DNA is TGTGCCACCAGCAGACCCAAGGGGGGGCTGGGTGGAAACACCATATATTTT. Filled out from reference TRBV15 and TRBJ1-3, the complete variable domain reads DAMVIQNPRYQVTQFGKPVTLSCSQTLNHNVMYWYQQKSSQAPKLLFHYYDKDFNNEADTPDNFQSRRPNTSFCFLDIRSPGLGDTAMYLCATSRPKGGLGGNTIYFGEGSWLTVV.

The V and J genes are TRBV25-1 and TRBJ2-2; D uncertain. The germline gives CDR1 MGHDK, CDR2 SYGVNS. This CDR3 comprises 16 residues. V was trimmed by 1 base and J by 1 base, leaving 10 bases between them. The CDR3 DNA reads TGTGCCAGCAGTGAATTTGCGCCTAGGAACACCGGGGAGCTGTTTTTT. It translates to CASSEFAPRNTGELFF. The complete variable domain, with remaining parts taken from reference TRBV25-1 and TRBJ2-2, reads EADIYQTPRYLVIGTGKKITLECSQTMGHDKMYWYQQDPGMELHLIHYSYGVNSTEKGDLSSESTVSRIRTEHFPLTLESARPSHTSQYLCASSEFAPRNTGELFFGEGSRLTVL.

The chain links TRBV9 to TRBJ2-2; 7 bases fit TRBD2. Germline loops: CDR1 SGDLS, CDR2 YYNGEE. After removal of 0 bases from V and 5 bases from J, the junction contained 7 bases not matched to a gene. The CDR3 is 16 residues long. CDR3 amino acids: CASSVVSGASTGELFF. The CDR3 DNA is TGTGCCAGCAGCGTAGTAAGCGGGGCTTCGACCGGGGAGCTGTTTTTT.

The chain employs TRBV28 and TRBJ1-5, with a weak D call TRBD1 (5 bases). This CDR3 region has 16 residues. Trimming cost V 4 bases and J 3 bases, with 16 bases left between them. Per the germline V gene, CDR1 is MDHEN and CDR2 is SYDVKM. The CDR3 DNA reads as TGTGCCAGCAGTTCGCCAAGGGGCTGGGACAATCAGCCCCAGCATTTT. It yields the protein CASSSPRGWDNQPQHF.

V and J are TRBV3-1 (or the pseudogene TRBV3-2) and TRBJ2-1, with D maybe TRBD2 (7 bases). Germline CDR1 and CDR2: LGHDT and YNNKEL (reference sequence). Trimming took 1 base from V and 7 from J, leaving 17 bases between them. The CDR3 is made up of 16 amino acids. The CDR3 region has the DNA TGTGCCAGCAGCCAAGTGGGGGGGGCGATGATGAATGAGCAGTTCTTC. Encoded protein: CASSQVGGAMMNEQFF.

CDR3 coding DNA: TGTGCCAGTGGGACAGCCGTTTACAATGAGCAGTTCTTC. As protein: CASGTAVYNEQFF. The rearrangement uses TRBV19 and TRBJ2-1; 7 bases match TRBD1. CDR1 LNHDA and CDR2 SQIVND come from the germline V gene (reference sequence). With V trimmed by 8 bases and J by 4 bases, 5 bases remained unmatched. CDR3 length equals 13 residues.

V usage is TRBV3-1 (or the pseudogene TRBV3-2) and J usage is TRBJ1-2; D is ambiguous. V was cut by 1 base and J by 2 bases, with 11 bases left in between. The CDR3 length is 15 residues. Germline CDR1 LGHDT, CDR2 YNNKEL (reference sequence). In DNA, the CDR3 is TGTGCCAGCAGCCAAGGGGAGAGGCCAAACTATGGCTACACCTTC. Translating it yields CASSQGERPNYGYTF.

This chain links TRBV24-1 with TRBJ2-3; 8 bases align to TRBD1. The CDR3 is made up of 15 amino acids. The V gene end was trimmed by 2 bases and the J gene end by 1 base; junction bases not matched to a gene: 1. Germline V gives CDR1 KGHDR, CDR2 SFDVKD. CDR3 protein: CATSDSTGGTDTQYF. In nucleotides, the CDR3 is TGTGCCACCAGTGATTCGACAGGGGGCACAGATACGCAGTATTTT.

V gene TRBV9 combines with J gene TRBJ1-1; D may be TRBD1 (6 bases). V lost 4 bases to trimming and J lost 2 bases, with 21 bases between them. Per the germline V gene, CDR1 is SGDLS and CDR2 is YYNGEE. This CDR3 region has 17 residues. The CDR3 bases are TGTGCCAGCAGCTCCCCCCAATCGGGGGGCGGTAACACTGAAGCTTTCTTT. It yields the protein CASSSPQSGGGNTEAFF.

Details on this clone: Other DNA sequences in the sample encode the same CDR3. The J gene is TRBJ1-2, the V gene TRBV5-1; D gene unclear. V was cut by 0 bases and J by 5 bases, with 5 bases left in between. The CDR3 is 12 residues long. Looked up from germline, CDR1 is SGHRS and CDR2 is YFSETQ. The CDR3 reads CASSLERYGYTF. The CDR3, as DNA: TGCGCCAGCAGCTTGGAGAGGTATGGCTACACCTTC.

The gene calls are TRBV5-4 and TRBJ2-2; 8 bases line up with TRBD2. The CDR3 has 16 amino acids. The J segment lost 7 bases and the V segment lost 0 bases, leaving 8 bases of the junction unmatched. Germline V CDR1 and CDR2: SGHNT, YYREEE (reference sequence). Here the CDR3 DNA reads TGTGCCAGCAGCTTGGGGGGAGCGGGAGCTGTCGGGGAGCTGTTTTTT. Amino acids: CASSLGGAGAVGELFF.